The next 3 T cell receptor beta chains were all read from a single sample in a study of T cell changes during pregnancy in multiple sclerosis. Clones were read by immunoSEQ multiplex PCR, and TCRdb kept only the in-frame ones, dropping some. The sample has more than 65,000 clones, about 96% seen once. Specimen: peripheral blood, collected in the second trimester of pregnancy. The receptors stem from a female donor with multiple sclerosis, enrolled in a pregnancy study.

The chain combines TRBV19 with TRBJ2-5; 9 bases align to TRBD1. This CDR3 spans 16 amino acids. Germline lookup yields CDR1 LNHDA and CDR2 SQIVND (reference sequence). The junction had 13 bases not matched to a gene; V was cut back by 6 bases and J by 5 bases. The CDR3 nucleotides read TGTGCCAGTAGCCCCGGGACAGGGAGGGTGCGGGAGACCCAGTACTTC. This encodes CASSPGTGRVRETQYF. Drawing the rest from reference TRBV19 and TRBJ2-5, the complete variable domain is DGGITQSPKYLFRKEGQNVTLSCEQNLNHDAMYWYRQDPGQGLRLIYYSQIVNDFQKGDIAEGYSVSREKKESFPLTVTSAQKNPTAFYLCASSPGTGRVRETQYFGPGTRLLVL.

This chain links TRBV18 with TRBJ2-7; 7 nucleotides match TRBD1. The CDR3 runs 13 residues. Trimming at V came to 5 bases and at J to 3 bases, leaving 4 bases not matched to a gene. Per the germline V gene, CDR1 is KGHSH and CDR2 is LQKENI. This chain's CDR3 is CASSGDRHYEQYF. CDR3 in DNA: TGTGCCAGCTCAGGGGACAGACACTACGAGCAGTACTTC. Supplemented by reference TRBV18 and TRBJ2-7, the full variable domain reads NAGVMQNPRHLVRRRGQEARLRCSPMKGHSHVYWYRQLPEEGLKFMVYLQKENIIDESGMPKERFSAEFPKEGPSILRIQQVVRGDSAAYFCASSGDRHYEQYFGPGTRLTVT.

V is TRBV19 and J is TRBJ2-1, with 10 positions matching TRBD2. This CDR3 spans 14 amino acids. V shed 10 bases and J 6 bases; nucleotides not matched to a gene: 9. The germline V gene encodes CDR1 LNHDA and CDR2 SQIVND (reference sequence). The CDR3 loop reads CATLNLAGVNEQFF. The DNA of the CDR3 is TGTGCCACCTTAAACCTAGCGGGAGTCAATGAGCAGTTCTTC.